Listed below are T cell receptor beta chains from one sample, sequenced in a study of CD8+CD57+ T cells in acquired aplastic anemia. TCRdb processed the reads anew with MiXCR; each CDR3 protein has one entry. The table includes under 200,000 distinct CDR3 sequences, around 48% detected once. Sequencing was carried out using sorted CD4+, CD8+, or CD8+CD57+ T cells (not recorded which) from PBMCs. These TCRs come from a human donor with aplastic anemia. The CDR3 runs from the conserved cysteine through the conserved F or W. D genes are given only for firm matches. Only part of the rows carry a size: once, few, many, or a class if the clone is expanded.

TRBJ1-5,TRBD1,many,TRBV7-8,TGTGCCAGCAGCTTCTCGACAGGGGGCCCATATAGCAATCAGCCCCAGCATTTT,CASSFSTGGPYSNQPQHF
TRBJ2-3,.,.,TRBV20-1,TGCAGTGCTCCAACCCCAGGAGGCCTCGCAGATACGCAGTATTTT,CSAPTPGGLADTQYF
TRBJ2-2,TRBD2,many,TRBV4-1,TGCGCCAGCAGCCCCTCAGGAAGCGGGAGGCACACCGGGGAGCTGTTTTTT,CASSPSGSGRHTGELFF
TRBJ2-1,.,.,TRBV29-1,TGCAGCGTTTTCCACAATGAGCAGTTCTTC,CSVFHNEQFF
TRBJ2-5,.,many,TRBV15,TGTGCCACCAGCAGTGACTCCCCAGGCCAAGAGACCCAGTACTTC,CATSSDSPGQETQYF
TRBJ2-7,.,many,TRBV29-1,TGCAGCGCTTTGGACAGTGCCTCCTACGAGCAGTACTTC,CSALDSASYEQYF
TRBJ2-7,.,many,TRBV5-1,TGCGCCAGCAGCTTGGAATCTGCCTACGAGCAGTACTTC,CASSLESAYEQYF
TRBJ2-3,TRBD2,once,TRBV24-1,TGTGCCACCAGTGAGTGGACTAGCGGGGGACGCACAGATACGCAGTATTTT,CATSEWTSGGRTDTQYF
TRBJ2-5,TRBD1,.,TRBV20-1,TGCAGTGCCAGCGGGACAGGGGGTGGGGAGACCCAGTACTTC,CSASGTGGGETQYF
TRBJ2-5,.,.,TRBV19,TGTGCCAGTAGACCCGGCGGGTCAGGAGAGACCCAGTACTTC,CASRPGGSGETQYF
TRBJ1-2,TRBD1,few,TRBV30,TGTGCCTGGAGTGCAGGGGGCAACTATGGCTACACCTTC,CAWSAGGNYGYTF
TRBJ2-7,TRBD1,.,TRBV7-2,TGTGCCAGCGAGAGGACAGGGGCCGGCGAGCAGTACTTC,CASERTGAGEQYF
TRBJ2-3,TRBD2,.,TRBV19,TGTGCCAGTAGTATAGGTCTAGCGGGGATCACAGATACGCAGTATTTT,CASSIGLAGITDTQYF
TRBJ1-4,.,many,TRBV15,TGTGCCACCGCCGACGGCCGAAATGAAAAACTGTTTTTT,CATADGRNEKLFF
TRBJ2-3,.,many,TRBV5-1,TGCGCCAGCAGCCTCGTTGGGTTAGGGTTAACAGATACGCAGTATTTT,CASSLVGLGLTDTQYF
TRBJ2-7,.,.,TRBV20-1,TGCAGCGCTAGAGACGGTGGGATAGCCTACGAGCAGTACTTC,CSARDGGIAYEQYF
TRBJ1-2,.,few,TRBV10-3,TGTGCCATCGGGGCCAGGGACGACTATGGCTACACCTTC,CAIGARDDYGYTF